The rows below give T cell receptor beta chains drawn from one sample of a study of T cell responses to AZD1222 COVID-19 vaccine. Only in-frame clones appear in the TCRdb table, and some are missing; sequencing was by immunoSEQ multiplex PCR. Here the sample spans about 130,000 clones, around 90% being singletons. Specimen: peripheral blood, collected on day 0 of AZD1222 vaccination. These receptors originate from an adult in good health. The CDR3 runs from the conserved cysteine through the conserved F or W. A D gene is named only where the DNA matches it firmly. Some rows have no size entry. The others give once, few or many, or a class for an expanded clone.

CDR3nt: TGCGCCAGCAGCCCGGCCGGGGGGGCTACTGAAGCTTTCTTT; CDR3aa: CASSPAGGATEAFF; len: 14; j_gene: TRBJ1-1; v_gene: TRBV5-1; abundance: NA; d_gene: NA
CDR3nt: TGTGCCAGCAGCTTAAGTGGCGGACAAGAGACCCAGTACTTC; CDR3aa: CASSLSGGQETQYF; len: 14; j_gene: TRBJ2-5; v_gene: TRBV7-3; abundance: NA; d_gene: NA
CDR3nt: TGTGCCAGTAGTATAGTCGAGGGCACCGGGGAGCTGTTTTTT; CDR3aa: CASSIVEGTGELFF; len: 14; j_gene: TRBJ2-2; v_gene: TRBV19; abundance: few; d_gene: NA
CDR3nt: TGTGCCAGCAGTCAGACTAGCGGGAGGTCTTACAATGAGCAGTTCTTC; CDR3aa: CASSQTSGRSYNEQFF; len: 16; j_gene: TRBJ2-1; v_gene: TRBV28; abundance: NA; d_gene: TRBD2
CDR3nt: TGTGCCAGTAGGAGGGGAGAGGGTACAGCAGATACGCAGTATTTT; CDR3aa: CASRRGEGTADTQYF; len: 15; j_gene: TRBJ2-3; v_gene: TRBV6-6; abundance: NA; d_gene: NA
CDR3nt: TGCGCCAGCAGTCGAGTCACGGGGACAGCCAGTGAATTTAACTATGGCTACACCTTC; CDR3aa: CASSRVTGTASEFNYGYTF; len: 19; j_gene: TRBJ1-2; v_gene: TRBV5-1; abundance: NA; d_gene: TRBD1
CDR3nt: TGTGCCACCAGCAGCGGGGTAAACACTGAAGCTTTCTTT; CDR3aa: CATSSGVNTEAFF; len: 13; j_gene: TRBJ1-1; v_gene: TRBV15; abundance: few; d_gene: NA
CDR3nt: TGTGCCAGCAGCCTTCGACAGCTGCAGATCTTC; CDR3aa: CASSLRQLQIF; len: 11; j_gene: TRBJ1-2; v_gene: TRBV12-3/TRBV12-4; abundance: NA; d_gene: NA
CDR3nt: TGTGCCAGCAGTGAAGCGCTGACAGCTCAGAACACTGAAGCTTTCTTT; CDR3aa: CASSEALTAQNTEAFF; len: 16; j_gene: TRBJ1-1; v_gene: TRBV6-1; abundance: NA; d_gene: NA
CDR3nt: TGTGCCAGCAGCTCGGGACGGATCTATGGCTACACCTTC; CDR3aa: CASSSGRIYGYTF; len: 13; j_gene: TRBJ1-2; v_gene: TRBV7-9; abundance: NA; d_gene: NA
CDR3nt: TGTGCCAGCAGCACCTCACGCGAGGCAGGCGAGCAGTACTTC; CDR3aa: CASSTSREAGEQYF; len: 14; j_gene: TRBJ2-7; v_gene: TRBV7-7; abundance: NA; d_gene: NA
CDR3nt: TGTGCCAGTAGTATACTACTTGGGGAAGCTTTCTTT; CDR3aa: CASSILLGEAFF; len: 12; j_gene: TRBJ1-1; v_gene: TRBV19; abundance: once; d_gene: NA
CDR3nt: TGTGCCAGCAGCCACCCCGGTACAGGGTGGACCTACGAGCAGTACTTC; CDR3aa: CASSHPGTGWTYEQYF; len: 16; j_gene: TRBJ2-7; v_gene: TRBV3-1/TRBV3-2; abundance: NA; d_gene: NA
CDR3nt: TGTGCCAGCAGTGAAGTTGCGGGATATGTGGAGCAGTACTTC; CDR3aa: CASSEVAGYVEQYF; len: 14; j_gene: TRBJ2-7; v_gene: TRBV2; abundance: NA; d_gene: NA
CDR3nt: TGTGCCAGCAGTGCCCCCGGGGCTCCCGCATACTTC; CDR3aa: CASSAPGAPAYF; len: 12; j_gene: TRBJ2-7; v_gene: TRBV2; abundance: NA; d_gene: NA
CDR3nt: TGTGCCATCAGTATGGGACAGGGCAAATCACCCCTCCACTTT; CDR3aa: CAISMGQGKSPLHF; len: 14; j_gene: TRBJ1-6; v_gene: TRBV10-3; abundance: NA; d_gene: TRBD1
CDR3nt: TGTGCCACCAGTGATGCCCGGGAACTCACCGGGGAGCTGTTTTTT; CDR3aa: CATSDARELTGELFF; len: 15; j_gene: TRBJ2-2; v_gene: TRBV24-1; abundance: NA; d_gene: NA
CDR3nt: TGCGCCAGTCGGACAGGGGACAACGAGCAGTACTTC; CDR3aa: CASRTGDNEQYF; len: 12; j_gene: TRBJ2-7; v_gene: TRBV5-1; abundance: NA; d_gene: TRBD1
CDR3nt: TGTGCCAGCAGCTTTAACCGGGACACAGGATCCGGCTATGGCTACACCTTC; CDR3aa: CASSFNRDTGSGYGYTF; len: 17; j_gene: TRBJ1-2; v_gene: TRBV3-1/TRBV3-2; abundance: NA; d_gene: NA
CDR3nt: TGTGCCAGCAGTCCTTATTTTCCGGGACAGGGGAACACTGAAGCTTTCTTT; CDR3aa: CASSPYFPGQGNTEAFF; len: 17; j_gene: TRBJ1-1; v_gene: TRBV6-6; abundance: NA; d_gene: TRBD1
CDR3nt: TGTGCCAGTAGTGTTGGGACAAGGGAGACCCAGTACTTC; CDR3aa: CASSVGTRETQYF; len: 13; j_gene: TRBJ2-5; v_gene: TRBV19; abundance: NA; d_gene: NA
CDR3nt: TGCGCCAGCAGCTTGCTACCAGGGAGCTCCTACGAGCAGTACTTC; CDR3aa: CASSLLPGSSYEQYF; len: 15; j_gene: TRBJ2-7; v_gene: TRBV5-1; abundance: NA; d_gene: NA
CDR3nt: TGCGCCAGCAGCCAAGATGGGGGGGGATTGAACACTGAAGCTTTCTTT; CDR3aa: CASSQDGGGLNTEAFF; len: 16; j_gene: TRBJ1-1; v_gene: TRBV4-1; abundance: NA; d_gene: NA
CDR3nt: TGTGCCAGCAGTCCGGGGGCGCTTAGCAATCAGCCCCAGCATTTT; CDR3aa: CASSPGALSNQPQHF; len: 15; j_gene: TRBJ1-5; v_gene: TRBV27; abundance: NA; d_gene: NA
CDR3nt: TGTGCCAGCAGCTCCTCGGCGTGGGCCTACGAGCAGTACTTC; CDR3aa: CASSSSAWAYEQYF; len: 14; j_gene: TRBJ2-7; v_gene: TRBV7-6; abundance: NA; d_gene: NA
CDR3nt: TGTGCCAGTAGTACCTCAGGCGGGAACACTGAAGCTTTCTTT; CDR3aa: CASSTSGGNTEAFF; len: 14; j_gene: TRBJ1-1; v_gene: TRBV19; abundance: NA; d_gene: NA
CDR3nt: TGTGCCAGCAGCGAGTTCCTCTCGGGAGGCTACACCTTC; CDR3aa: CASSEFLSGGYTF; len: 13; j_gene: TRBJ1-2; v_gene: TRBV9; abundance: NA; d_gene: NA
CDR3nt: TGTGCCAGCAGCCGAACCGGACTAGCCGGGAGCTCCTACGAGCAGTACTTC; CDR3aa: CASSRTGLAGSSYEQYF; len: 17; j_gene: TRBJ2-7; v_gene: TRBV5-5; abundance: NA; d_gene: TRBD2